This TCR beta chain was identified during a study of cytomegalovirus exposure and HLA in healthy donors. Study results and caveats: A reported reduction in N-insertions relative to the roughly 670-donor mean was seen in an Asian-associated ancestry cluster in a later analysis. A few V segments could not be told apart, such as TRBV6-2 and TRBV6-3, and were left out.

Germline loops: CDR1 SGHTA, CDR2 FQGNSA. The CDR3 extends over 14 amino acids. The V end was cut by 7 bases, the J end by 4 bases, with 14 bases between. It was with 60 Vbeta and 13 Jbeta primers that the PCR ran. Libraries were prepared by immunoSEQ multiplex PCR; TCRdb keeps only in-frame clonotypes and omits some of them. This sample carries 140,000 or so clones, approximately 91% of them seen once, and the ten largest clones take about 0.51%. In the case of this clone: No antigen is known for it.

V usage is TRBV7-2 and J usage is TRBJ2-1; tentatively, D is TRBD2 (6 bases). This sequence originates from a woman between 35 and 50 years old in good health and CMV-seronegative. The sequencing sample was made of PBMCs. CDR3 protein: CASTSSGPYNEQFF. The CDR3 nucleotides read TGTGCCAGCACATCGAGCGGGCCTTACAATGAGCAGTTCTTC.